One sample yielded the 26 T cell receptor beta chains listed below, sequenced in a study of ipilimumab plus nivolumab after autologous stem cell transplantation. The data were produced by immunoSEQ multiplex PCR, yet TCRdb's version contains in-frame clones alone and is incomplete. The table has more than 15,000 clones, 70% to 85% seen once; the top ten hold 35%. The source was PBMCs, collected in a trial of ipilimumab plus nivolumab as post-transplant consolidation. All receptors come from a male donor with diffuse large B-cell lymphoma.

The rearrangement uses TRBV5-1 and TRBJ2-5; the match to TRBD2 covers 8 bases. The CDR3 length is 17 residues. J lost 5 bases, V lost 3 bases, and 15 bases had no gene match. Germline V CDR1 and CDR2: SGHRS, YFSETQ. The CDR3 sequence: CASSSSPGLGRGETQYF. The CDR3 DNA sequence: TGCGCCAGCAGCTCATCCCCGGGACTAGGAAGGGGGGAGACCCAGTACTTC.

This rearrangement joins TRBV5-1 to TRBJ2-2; D ambiguous. Germline CDR1 and CDR2: SGHRS and YFSETQ. The CDR3 length is 16 residues. Trimming cost V 1 base and J 4 bases, with 14 bases left between them. The CDR3 reads CASSLWSVPFTGELFF. CDR3 DNA: TGCGCCAGCAGCTTGTGGTCAGTGCCTTTCACCGGGGAGCTGTTTTTT. Using reference TRBV5-1 and TRBJ2-2 for the parts outside the CDR3, the full variable domain is KAGVTQTPRYLIKTRGQQVTLSCSPISGHRSVSWYQQTPGQGLQFLFEYFSETQRNKGNFPGRFSGRQFSNSRSEMNVSTLELGDSALYLCASSLWSVPFTGELFFGEGSRLTVL.

This rearrangement joins TRBV11-2 to TRBJ1-2; tentative D call: TRBD1 (6 bases). Trimming cost V 5 bases and J 14 bases, with 21 bases left between them. The CDR3 is 13 amino acids. CDR1 is SGHAT, CDR2 FQNNGV, per germline. This CDR3 is CASSPYGQFSRTF. CDR3 nucleotide sequence: TGTGCCAGCAGCCCTTATGGACAGTTTTCGCGGACCTTC. The full variable domain, with the rest looked up from reference TRBV11-2 and TRBJ1-2, is EAGVAQSPRYKIIEKRQSVAFWCNPISGHATLYWYQQILGQGPKLLIQFQNNGVVDDSQLPKDRFSAERLKGVDSTLKIQPAKLEDSAVYLCASSPYGQFSRTFGSGTRLTVV.

A single count supports this clone. CDR3 sequence: CASSVAGNGLERTGELFF. DNA of the CDR3: TGTGCCAGCAGCGTAGCAGGGAACGGACTAGAAAGAACCGGGGAGCTGTTTTTT. This rearrangement joins TRBV9 to TRBJ2-2, with 7 positions matching TRBD2. Germline CDR1 reads SGDLS; CDR2 reads YYNGEE. The length of the CDR3 is 18 residues. The V gene end was trimmed by 0 bases and the J gene end by 5 bases; junction bases not matched to a gene: 13.

This clone was picked up one time. The V call is TRBV27, the J call TRBJ2-3; D might be TRBD1 (6 bases). Germline-derived CDR1 and CDR2 are MNHEY and SMNVEV (reference sequence). The ends were cut back, 5 bases at V and 8 bases at J, with 14 bases in the middle. This CDR3 is 13 amino acids long. In DNA, the CDR3 is TGTGCCAGCAGTCCCCAGGGGTTTGGTACGCAGTATTTT. It yields the protein CASSPQGFGTQYF.

The V gene is TRBV11-2, the J gene TRBJ2-1, with D possibly matching TRBD2 (6 bases). CDR1 SGHAT and CDR2 FQNNGV come from the germline V gene. Trimming pared 3 bases from V and 8 bases from J, leaving 17 bases between. This CDR3 is built from 15 residues. For the CDR3, the DNA is TGTGCCAGCAGCTTCCTAGCGACTAAAGGGGATGAGCAGTTCTTC. It is translated as CASSFLATKGDEQFF.

CDR3 loop: CASSREDRVYEQYF. The CDR3 DNA follows: TGTGCCAGCAGCCGAGAAGACAGGGTCTACGAGCAGTACTTC. This sequence joins TRBV7-9 and TRBJ2-7, with 7 bases matching TRBD1. Germline lookup yields CDR1 SEHNR and CDR2 FQNEAQ (reference sequence). CDR3 length equals 14 residues. V was clipped by 5 bases and J by 3 bases; unmatched bases: 7.

This clone was seen more than once but under ten times. The genes are TRBV9 and TRBJ2-3; tentatively, D is TRBD2 (6 bases). V was clipped by 4 bases and J by 1 base, with 16 bases between them. The CDR3 length is 16 residues. Germline CDR1 is SGDLS and CDR2 is YYNGEE. The CDR3 DNA reads as TGTGCCAGCAGCCCGAAGACGGGAGTGGGCACAGATACGCAGTATTTT. This encodes CASSPKTGVGTDTQYF.

The J gene is TRBJ2-4, the V gene TRBV5-1; unclear D gene. CDR1 is SGHRS, CDR2 YFSETQ, per germline. The ends were cut back, 0 bases at V and 5 bases at J, with 12 bases in the middle. The CDR3 runs 15 residues. The CDR3 is CASSLGTVYENIQYF. Written as DNA, the CDR3 is TGCGCCAGCAGCTTGGGAACTGTTTACGAAAACATTCAGTACTTC.

The V and J genes are TRBV4-2 and TRBJ1-1; no firm D call. V lost 0 bases, J lost 5 bases, and 7 bases lay in between. CDR3 length: 13 amino acids. Looked up from germline, CDR1 is LGHNA and CDR2 is YNFKEQ. The CDR3 here is CASSQDRKTEAFF. The CDR3 nucleotides read TGTGCCAGCAGCCAAGACAGAAAAACTGAAGCTTTCTTT.

The V call is TRBV5-4, the J call TRBJ2-7, with D maybe TRBD1 (6 bases). Trimming shortened V by 3 bases and J by 0 bases, and 13 bases separated the two germline ends. Germline CDR1 and CDR2: SGHNT and YYREEE (reference sequence). This CDR3 has 15 residues. CDR3 DNA sequence: TGTGCCAGCAGCTCCCGGGACACCTCCTCCTACGAGCAGTACTTC. It is translated as CASSSRDTSSYEQYF.

Here the CDR3 DNA reads TGTGCCAGTAGTCTGCGGACAGGGGCCAGCAATGAGCAGTTCTTC. Translation gives CASSLRTGASNEQFF. The chain employs TRBV19 and TRBJ2-1, with 9 positions matching TRBD1. J was trimmed by 6 bases and V by 5 bases; bases with no gene match: 8. Germline V gene sequence: CDR1 LNHDA, CDR2 SQIVND (reference sequence). The CDR3 is 15 amino acids.

This clone was seen just once. This rearrangement joins TRBV11-2 to TRBJ2-7; the D gene could be TRBD1 or TRBD2 (6 bases each). Trimming took 3 bases from V and 5 from J, leaving 11 bases between them. Per the germline V gene, CDR1 is SGHAT and CDR2 is FQNNGV. The CDR3 is 13 residues long. CDR3 sequence: CASSFRGGNEQYF. The CDR3 nucleotides read TGTGCCAGCAGCTTTCGAGGGGGGAACGAGCAGTACTTC.

The V and J genes are TRBV7-6 and TRBJ1-6; tentative D call: TRBD1 (6 bases). Trimming left V 5 bases short and J 5 bases short, with 19 bases between. Germline V gene data show CDR1 as SGHVS and CDR2 as FNYEAQ. The CDR3 covers 17 residues. For the CDR3, the DNA is TGTGCCAGCAGCCCCTATTTAGGGGGGTCCAATAATTCACCCCTCCACTTT. This translates into CASSPYLGGSNNSPLHF. Looking up the rest from reference TRBV7-6 and TRBJ1-6 gives the full variable domain: GAGVSQSPRYKVTKRGQDVALRCDPISGHVSLYWYRQALGQGPEFLTYFNYEAQQDKSGLPNDRFSAERPEGSISTLTIQRTEQRDSAMYRCASSPYLGGSNNSPLHFGNGTRLTVT.

The chain joins TRBV10-1 to TRBJ2-3; weak D call: TRBD2 (5 bases). Germline V gene lookup returns CDR1 WNHNN and CDR2 SYGVQD (reference sequence). Between the trimmed V and J ends, which lost 6 bases and 0 bases, there was a span of 13 bases. The CDR3 contains 15 residues. CDR3 protein: CASSPVGESTDTQYF. The CDR3, as DNA: TGCGCCAGCAGCCCGGTGGGAGAAAGCACAGATACGCAGTATTTT.

This chain connects TRBV15 to TRBJ1-2; no firm D call. V was clipped by 4 bases and J by 0 bases, with 3 bases between them. This CDR3 is 12 amino acids long. From germline, CDR1 is LNHNV and CDR2 YYDKDF (reference sequence). The CDR3 here is CATSISNYGYTF. As DNA, the CDR3 is TGTGCCACCAGCATTTCTAACTATGGCTACACCTTC.

J is TRBJ1-1 and V is TRBV7-9; a weak D match, TRBD1 (5 bases). Germline values: CDR1 SEHNR, CDR2 FQNEAQ (reference sequence). Trimming removed 3 bases at V and 7 bases at J, with 9 bases between. The CDR3 consists of 12 residues. CDR3 nucleotides: TGTGCCAGCAGCTTCGGGGACGGTGAAGCTTTCTTT. Protein sequence: CASSFGDGEAFF.

The chain links TRBV2 to TRBJ2-5, with 8 bases matching TRBD2. There are 15 residues in the CDR3. Unmatched junction bases numbered 12, after V lost 4 bases and J lost 8 bases. Germline V gives CDR1 SNHLY, CDR2 FYNNEI. In DNA form, the CDR3 reads TGTGCCAGCAGTGGAGGGACTAGTGCGTCGCAAACCCAGTACTTC. Amino acid sequence: CASSGGTSASQTQYF.

This clone is medium-sized (0.01 to 0.1%) by share. The chain joins TRBV9 to TRBJ1-1; maybe TRBD1 (5 bases). CDR3 size: 13 residues. V was trimmed by 3 bases and J by 3 bases, leaving 9 bases between them. Germline assignment: CDR1 SGDLS and CDR2 YYNGEE. DNA of the CDR3: TGTGCCAGCAGCGCAACAGGTCACACTGAAGCTTTCTTT. Translating it yields CASSATGHTEAFF.

CDR3 coding DNA: TGTGCCAGCAGCGTAGGACCCGGGGAGCTGTTTTTT. It is translated as CASSVGPGELFF. The chain uses TRBV9 and TRBJ2-2; no definite D call. This CDR3 comprises 12 residues. Germline lookup yields CDR1 SGDLS and CDR2 YYNGEE. Trimming took off 0 bases at V and 6 bases at J, with 3 bases between the two ends.

V gene TRBV9 combines with J gene TRBJ2-3; D is perhaps TRBD2 (5 bases). The CDR3 spans 14 residues. V was clipped by 3 bases and J by 3 bases, with 11 bases between them. CDR1 and CDR2 from the germline V gene are SGDLS and YYNGEE. CDR3 DNA: TGTGCCAGCAGCGACGGGGTTCTGACAGATACGCAGTATTTT. Encoded protein: CASSDGVLTDTQYF.

This clone qualifies as medium-sized (0.01 to 0.1%). J is TRBJ1-6 and V is TRBV4-1; unclear D gene. Trimming removed 7 bases at V and 6 bases at J, with 10 bases between. CDR3 length: 13 residues. From germline, CDR1 is MGHRA and CDR2 YSYEKL. The CDR3: CASTWDFNSPLHF. The CDR3 region has the DNA TGCGCCAGCACCTGGGATTTTAATTCACCCCTCCACTTT.

This chain connects TRBV7-6 to TRBJ2-2, with 8 positions matching TRBD1. The germline V gene encodes CDR1 SGHVS and CDR2 FNYEAQ. V dropped 6 bases and J dropped 6; count of bases not matched to a gene: 9. CDR3 size: 15 residues. Written as DNA, the CDR3 is TGTGCCAGCAGTCCTAAGACAGGGGAGGCCGGGGAGCTGTTTTTT. Translated, it gives CASSPKTGEAGELFF.

The V and J genes are TRBV5-1 and TRBJ2-3, with D maybe TRBD1 (6 bases). The CDR3 covers 15 residues. CDR1 is SGHRS, CDR2 YFSETQ, per germline. With 4 bases removed from V and 3 bases from J, the gap between germline ends came to 15 bases. CDR3: CASSPILQGTDTQYF. As DNA, the CDR3 is TGCGCCAGCAGCCCCATCCTACAGGGTACAGATACGCAGTATTTT. Variable domain in full (rest from reference TRBV5-1 and TRBJ2-3): KAGVTQTPRYLIKTRGQQVTLSCSPISGHRSVSWYQQTPGQGLQFLFEYFSETQRNKGNFPGRFSGRQFSNSRSEMNVSTLELGDSALYLCASSPILQGTDTQYFGPGTRLTVL.

The chain joins TRBV5-4 to TRBJ2-6; 8 bases match TRBD1. With 3 bases clipped from V and 2 bases from J, the junction kept 7 bases outside the gene matches. CDR1 SGHNT and CDR2 YYREEE come from the germline V gene (reference sequence). The CDR3 covers 17 residues. In DNA form, the CDR3 reads TGTGCCAGCAGCTACTGGACAGGGATGCCTGGGGCCAACGTCCTGACTTTC. It translates to CASSYWTGMPGANVLTF. Together with reference TRBV5-4 and TRBJ2-6, the CDR3 gives the full variable domain: ETGVTQSPTHLIKTRGQQVTLRCSSQSGHNTVSWYQQALGQGPQFIFQYYREEENGRGNFPPRFSGLQFPNYSSELNVNALELDDSALYLCASSYWTGMPGANVLTFGAGSRLTVL.

The chain is built from TRBV5-1 and TRBJ1-6, with 9 bases lining up with TRBD1. Germline CDR1 reads SGHRS; CDR2 reads YFSETQ. V lost 3 bases and J lost 10; bases outside the gene matches: 5. The CDR3 has 14 residues. CDR3 residues: CASSSGQGRSPLHF. For the CDR3, the DNA is TGCGCCAGCAGCTCAGGACAGGGGAGGTCACCCCTCCACTTT. Full variable domain (rest looked up from reference TRBV5-1 and TRBJ1-6): KAGVTQTPRYLIKTRGQQVTLSCSPISGHRSVSWYQQTPGQGLQFLFEYFSETQRNKGNFPGRFSGRQFSNSRSEMNVSTLELGDSALYLCASSSGQGRSPLHFGNGTRLTVT.